The count of the clone carrying this TCR beta chain is one. This specimen belongs to a study of blood T cell repertoires in COVID-19. Study context: Some COVID-19 samples were acute and others convalescent; all came from the United States, Italy and Spain. Sources were T cells, B-cell-depleted T cells, or PBMCs; the material itself was cDNA or gDNA.

In the source study's methods: Amplification of reference gene primers was used by the study to estimate nucleated cell counts. Libraries were prepared by immunoSEQ multiplex PCR; TCRdb keeps only in-frame clonotypes and omits some of them. V, J and clone size reflect that table, while D and trimming were determined from the DNA. The sample lists 100,000 to 150,000 clones, 85% to 90% seen once, with less than 8.5% in the top ten. The CDR3 consists of 15 residues. V lost 1 base, J lost 2 bases, and 3 bases stayed unmatched. CDR1 LGHNA and CDR2 YNFKEQ come from the germline V gene. Sequenced sample: peripheral blood. The receptor comes from a man of 80 years or more with active or convalescent COVID-19. The rearrangement uses TRBV4-2 and TRBJ2-5; 8 nucleotides line up with TRBD2. DNA for the CDR3: TGTGCCAGCAGCCAAGGCCCTAGCGGGCAAGAGACCCAGTACTTC. This sequence encodes CASSQGPSGQETQYF.